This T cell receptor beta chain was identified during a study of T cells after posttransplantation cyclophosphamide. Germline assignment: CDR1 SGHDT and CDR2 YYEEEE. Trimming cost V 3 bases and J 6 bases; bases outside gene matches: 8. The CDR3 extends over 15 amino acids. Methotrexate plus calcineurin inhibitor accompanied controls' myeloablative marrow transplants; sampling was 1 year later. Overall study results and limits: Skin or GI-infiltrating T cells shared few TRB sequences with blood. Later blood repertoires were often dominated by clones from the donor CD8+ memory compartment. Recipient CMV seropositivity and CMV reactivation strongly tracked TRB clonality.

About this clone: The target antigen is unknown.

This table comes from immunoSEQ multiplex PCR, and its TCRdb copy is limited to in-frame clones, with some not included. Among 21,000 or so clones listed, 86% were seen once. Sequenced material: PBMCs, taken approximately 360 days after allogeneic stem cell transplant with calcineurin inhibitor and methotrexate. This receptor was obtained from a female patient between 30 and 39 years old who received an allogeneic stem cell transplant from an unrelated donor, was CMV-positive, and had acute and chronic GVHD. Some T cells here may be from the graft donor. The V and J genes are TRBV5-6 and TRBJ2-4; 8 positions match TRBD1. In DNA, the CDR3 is TGTGCCAGCAGCTCGTCTCCAGGGGGCAGAAACATTCAGTACTTC. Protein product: CASSSSPGGRNIQYF.